Listed below are T cell receptor beta chains from one sample, sequenced in a study of control samples from healthy donors and cancer patients. Sequencing used immunoSEQ multiplex PCR; TCRdb keeps in-frame clones, though not all of them. The sample has about 120,000 clones, over 90% seen once; the top ten hold about 2.5%. Sequencing used blood. Every receptor here comes from a man aged 25 to 45 in good health. CDR3s include the opening cysteine and the closing phenylalanine or tryptophan. A D gene is named only where the DNA matches it firmly. The size field is filled for only some rows; it gives once, few, many or a size class.

v_call,d_call,j_call,clone_size,cdr3_nt,cdr3_aa
TRBV10-3,.,TRBJ1-2,once,TGTGCCATCAGTGAGTCGATTGCACAGGTCTACACCTTC,CAISESIAQVYTF
TRBV12-3/TRBV12-4,TRBD1,TRBJ1-2,.,TGTGCCAGCAGTTGGGGGACAGGCTATGGCTACACCTTC,CASSWGTGYGYTF
TRBV7-8,.,TRBJ1-6,.,TGTGCCAGCAGCTTACTCTCGACACTTAATAATTCACCCCTCCACTTT,CASSLLSTLNNSPLHF
TRBV5-5,TRBD1,TRBJ2-7,once,TGTGCCAGCAGCCCCATAGACAGGGCCTACGAGCAGTACTTC,CASSPIDRAYEQYF
TRBV19,.,TRBJ2-7,.,TGTGCCAGTACCGGTCAGGATCGGTTCTCCTACGAGCAGTACTTC,CASTGQDRFSYEQYF
TRBV7-6,.,TRBJ2-2,.,TGTGCCAGCAGCTTAGCCGCCAGGGTCAACACCGGGGAGCTGTTTTTT,CASSLAARVNTGELFF
TRBV6-5,.,TRBJ1-2,.,TGTGCCAGCGGGGTAACAGGGAACTATGGCTACACCTTC,CASGVTGNYGYTF
TRBV9,TRBD2,TRBJ2-2,.,TGTGCCAGCAGCGGACGCCCGGCGGGGGGGCGGGCCGGGGAGCTGTTTTTT,CASSGRPAGGRAGELFF
TRBV5-1,.,TRBJ1-2,once,TGCGCCAGCAGCTTGGAGGTTCTCAACTATGGCTACACCTTC,CASSLEVLNYGYTF
TRBV4-1,TRBD1,TRBJ2-5,.,TGCGCCAGCAGCCAACAGGGGGATTGGGGAGAGACCCAGTACTTC,CASSQQGDWGETQYF
TRBV9,.,TRBJ2-5,.,TGTGCCAGCAGCGAGGTTTCCAGGGTTATTGGAGGAGAGACTCAGTACTTC,CASSEVSRVIGGETQYF
TRBV6-5,.,TRBJ2-5,.,TGTGCCAGCAGTTACATGGGCCTCACAAGAACCCAGTACTTC,CASSYMGLTRTQYF
TRBV19,.,TRBJ1-6,.,TGTGCCAGTAGTATCGGAAGGATGGAGACGGGGTCCTATAATTCACCCCTCCACTTT,CASSIGRMETGSYNSPLHF
TRBV25-1,.,TRBJ1-2,.,TGTGCCAGCAGTGAAATTGACAGCGAACCCCTTAACTATGGCTACACCTTC,CASSEIDSEPLNYGYTF
TRBV2,TRBD2,TRBJ2-5,once,TGTGCCAGCAGTGAAGTTCTAGCGGGGGAAGAGACCCAGTACTTC,CASSEVLAGEETQYF
TRBV28,.,TRBJ2-3,.,TGTGCCACTACACAGGAGGCAGATACGCAGTATTTT,CATTQEADTQYF
TRBV28,.,TRBJ2-3,.,TGTGCCAGCAGGCTGGGGAACGGAGGGGCAGATACGCAGTATTTT,CASRLGNGGADTQYF
TRBV4-2,TRBD1,TRBJ1-4,.,TGTGCCAGCAGCCACCCTCGTCAAACAGGGGGGGAAGAAAAACTGTTTTTT,CASSHPRQTGGEEKLFF
TRBV5-1,TRBD1,TRBJ1-3,.,TGCGCCAGCAGCTGGACAGGGCTGCTCTCTGGAAACACCATATATTTT,CASSWTGLLSGNTIYF
TRBV19,TRBD2,TRBJ2-1,once,TGTGCCAGTAGTAAAGCGGGGGGACCCCTGGGTGAGCAGTTCTTC,CASSKAGGPLGEQFF
TRBV14,.,TRBJ1-3,few,TGTGCCAGCAGCCCGCGGACGGACTACTCTGGAAACACCATATATTTT,CASSPRTDYSGNTIYF
TRBV19,.,TRBJ2-1,.,TGTGCCAGTGGCAGGGCAGTTGAGCAGTTCTTC,CASGRAVEQFF
TRBV6-5,.,TRBJ1-2,.,TGTGCCAGCAGTTACTCGGGAGCTAACTATGGCTACACCTTC,CASSYSGANYGYTF
TRBV5-4,TRBD1,TRBJ2-7,.,TGTGCCAGCAGCTGGGGGACAGGGCGCGAGCAGTACTTC,CASSWGTGREQYF
TRBV19,.,TRBJ1-2,.,TGTGCCAGTAGTATAGAGATCCCTGGGAGACACTATGGCTACACCTTC,CASSIEIPGRHYGYTF